Presented here are 11 T cell receptor beta chains from one specimen sequenced in a study of technical replicates of blood from a handful of donors. Sequencing was performed with immunoSEQ multiplex PCR; in TCRdb, only in-frame clones are kept and a portion is missing. The table has 75,000 to 90,000 clones, approximately 96% seen once. Sequenced sample: T cells isolated from PBMCs. The receptors shown here come from a human donor in good health.

V is TRBV29-1 and J is TRBJ1-2, with D perhaps TRBD1 (5 bases). The CDR3 spans 12 residues. Trimming took off 3 bases at V and 3 bases at J, with 8 bases between the two ends. Germline loops: CDR1 SQVTM, CDR2 ANQGSEA. The CDR3 DNA reads as TGCAGCGTTGATCAGGGTGACTATGGCTACACCTTC. Its translation is CSVDQGDYGYTF.

This chain connects TRBV25-1 to TRBJ1-2; D remains unclear. With 4 bases removed from V and 4 bases from J, the gap between germline ends came to 19 bases. CDR3 length: 16 residues. Germline loops: CDR1 MGHDK, CDR2 SYGVNS. In DNA form, the CDR3 reads TGTGCCAGCAGTGGGTTCCGGGGAGTACGGACCTATGGCTACACCTTC. Translating it yields CASSGFRGVRTYGYTF.

The CDR3 DNA sequence: TGTGCCAGCAGTTACTCAAATTTCGGGGGAACTGAAGCTTTCTTT. Encoded protein: CASSYSNFGGTEAFF. This chain joins TRBV6-5 and TRBJ1-1, with D perhaps TRBD1 (5 bases). The CDR3 totals 15 residues. V shed 0 bases and J shed 5 bases, with 13 bases lying between them. Germline lookup yields CDR1 MNHEY and CDR2 SVGAGI.

The J gene is TRBJ1-2, the V gene TRBV19, with TRBD1 as a possible D gene (6 bases). CDR1 LNHDA and CDR2 SQIVND come from the germline V gene (reference sequence). The ends were cut back, 2 bases at V and 1 base at J, with 8 bases in the middle. The CDR3 spans 14 residues. CDR3 residues: CASSIQGLNYGYTF. The CDR3 DNA follows: TGTGCCAGTAGTATACAGGGGCTTAACTATGGCTACACCTTC.

The chain couples TRBV6-5 to TRBJ2-1; no firm D call. The CDR3 has 13 amino acids. Germline V CDR1 and CDR2: MNHEY, SVGAGI. Between the trimmed V and J ends, which lost 2 bases and 3 bases, there was a span of 5 bases. In nucleotides, the CDR3 is TGTGCCAGCAGTTACAACAACTACAATGAGCAGTTCTTC. Translated, it gives CASSYNNYNEQFF.

For the CDR3, the DNA is TGTGCCAGCAGGTACGAAGGAGCTAACACTGAAGCTTTCTTT. Translation: CASRYEGANTEAFF. The rearrangement joins TRBV28 to TRBJ1-1; no clear D. This CDR3 comprises 14 residues. The germline V gene encodes CDR1 MDHEN and CDR2 SYDVKM. Trimming took off 6 bases at V and 2 bases at J, with 13 bases between the two ends.

The chain uses TRBV28 and TRBJ2-3; 10 positions agree with TRBD1. Unmatched junction bases numbered 4, after V lost 2 bases and J lost 2 bases. Germline V gene lookup returns CDR1 MDHEN and CDR2 SYDVKM. The CDR3 is 16 amino acids. The CDR3 loop is CASSLAGQGLTDTQYF. CDR3 DNA sequence: TGTGCCAGCAGTTTAGCGGGACAGGGGCTCACAGATACGCAGTATTTT.

The chain links TRBV5-4 to TRBJ1-4; TRBD1 might be the D (5 bases). Germline-derived CDR1 and CDR2 are SGHNT and YYREEE (reference sequence). The CDR3 is made up of 14 amino acids. The V and J ends lost 4 bases and 4 bases respectively, with 11 bases between them. Here the CDR3 reads CASSVDSLNEKLFF. The CDR3, as DNA: TGTGCCAGCAGCGTCGACAGTCTTAATGAAAAACTGTTTTTT. The full variable domain, completed using reference TRBV5-4 and TRBJ1-4, is ETGVTQSPTHLIKTRGQQVTLRCSSQSGHNTVSWYQQALGQGPQFIFQYYREEENGRGNFPPRFSGLQFPNYSSELNVNALELDDSALYLCASSVDSLNEKLFFGSGTQLSVL.

The J gene is TRBJ2-7, the V gene TRBV7-8; D not certain. Germline CDR1 reads SGHVS; CDR2 reads FQNEAQ. Deletions cut 1 base from V and 0 bases from J, with 10 bases between. The CDR3 has 15 amino acids. CDR3 residues: CASSLGHSSSYEQYF. In DNA, the CDR3 is TGTGCCAGCAGCTTAGGACATTCGAGCTCCTACGAGCAGTACTTC. Looking up the rest from reference TRBV7-8 and TRBJ2-7 gives the full variable domain: GAGVSQSPRYKVAKRGQDVALRCDPISGHVSLFWYQQALGQGPEFLTYFQNEAQLDKSGLPSDRFFAERPEGSVSTLKIQRTQQEDSAVYLCASSLGHSSSYEQYFGPGTRLTVT.

The rearrangement uses TRBV10-3 and TRBJ1-1; D gene ambiguous. The CDR3 totals 13 residues. Per the germline V gene, CDR1 is ENHRY and CDR2 is SYGVKD. Trimming cost V 7 bases and J 0 bases, with 9 bases left between them. CDR3 bases: TGTGCCATCACCGCGCATATGAACACTGAAGCTTTCTTT. The encoded protein is CAITAHMNTEAFF.

The genes are TRBV19 and TRBJ1-5; 10 nucleotides line up with TRBD1. V was clipped by 2 bases and J by 6 bases; unmatched bases: 7. The germline V gene encodes CDR1 LNHDA and CDR2 SQIVND (reference sequence). CDR3 length equals 16 residues. In DNA, the CDR3 is TGTGCCAGTAGTATACAAATGGGACAGGGGATTCAGCCCCAGCATTTT. Protein: CASSIQMGQGIQPQHF.